This T cell receptor beta chain was identified during a study of T cells expressing NK-cell markers. CDR3 length: 14 amino acids. From germline, CDR1 is ENHRY and CDR2 SYGVKD. Using the 5' RACE reads, TCRdb records one entry per CDR3 protein without DNA. This listing includes over 350,000 distinct CDR3 sequences. Input material: blood T cells: a sorted CD56 or NKG2C T cell subset, CD4+ or CD8+ T cells, or bulk PBMC T cells (not recorded which). The sequence was collected from a woman aged 45 to 65 in good health. The chain has TRBV10-3 and TRBJ2-1; TCRdb picks TRBD2, but there is no DNA to check that call. CDR3 amino acids: CAMILAGRYNEQFF.